These 16 T cell receptor beta chains share one sample of origin, sequenced in a study of identical twins. TCRdb analysed the 5' RACE reads with MiXCR anew, one entry per CDR3 protein. Among 1.5 million to 2 million distinct CDR3 sequences listed, under 35% were seen once. The sequenced sample was cord blood. Receptors originate from a newborn girl in good health.

Only a few counts were recorded for this clonotype. This sequence joins TRBV5-6 and TRBJ2-1, with D possibly matching TRBD2 (5 bases). The CDR3 is made up of 16 amino acids. The V and J ends lost 3 bases and 2 bases respectively, with 15 bases between them. Germline CDR1 and CDR2: SGHDT and YYEEEE. The CDR3 sequence: CASSWFGENPYNEQFF. The DNA of the CDR3 is TGTGCCAGCAGCTGGTTTGGGGAGAACCCCTACAATGAGCAGTTCTTC.

The rearrangement joins TRBV20-1 to TRBJ2-1, with D tentatively TRBD2 (5 bases). The V end was cut by 3 bases, the J end by 0 bases, with 18 bases between. Looked up from germline, CDR1 is DFQATT and CDR2 is SNEGSKA (reference sequence). The CDR3 is 17 amino acids. The CDR3 nucleotides are TGCAGTGCTAGGATGTACGTCGGCGGACTCTCCTACAATGAGCAGTTCTTC. It encodes CSARMYVGGLSYNEQFF.

The chain employs TRBV20-1 and TRBJ1-2; D uncertain. Germline assignment: CDR1 DFQATT and CDR2 SNEGSKA (reference sequence). V gave up 0 bases and J gave up 8 bases, with 13 bases separating them. The CDR3 contains 13 residues. CDR3 bases: TGCAGTGCTAGAGACCCCGACAAAGGCGGCTACACCTTC. This sequence encodes CSARDPDKGGYTF.

This clonotype was seen only once. J is TRBJ2-7 and V is TRBV19; no definite D call. CDR1 and CDR2 from the germline V gene are LNHDA and SQIVND (reference sequence). The CDR3 consists of 13 residues. Trimming stripped 1 base from V and 5 bases from J, with 9 bases between. CDR3 sequence: CASSIGGLNEQYF. CDR3 bases: TGTGCCAGTAGTATAGGTGGTCTCAACGAGCAGTACTTC.

This rearrangement joins TRBV12-3 or TRBV12-4 to TRBJ1-4, with TRBD1 matching 9 bases. The V gene end was trimmed by 4 bases and the J gene end by 4 bases; junction bases not matched to a gene: 4. This CDR3 contains 15 residues. The CDR3 region is CASSSGTGSNEKLFF. In DNA form, the CDR3 reads TGTGCCAGCAGTTCCGGGACAGGGAGTAATGAAAAACTGTTTTTT.

Points on this clonotype: A much larger clone lies one base from this, so it may be a read error. The chain recombines TRBV29-1 with TRBJ2-5; D remains ambiguous. Between the trimmed V and J ends, which lost 3 bases and 2 bases, there was a span of 7 bases. In germline, CDR1 is SQVTM, CDR2 ANQGSEA. The CDR3 covers 12 residues. The CDR3 protein is CSVEPEQETQYF. The DNA of the CDR3 is TGCAGCGTTGAGCCGGAGCAAGAGACCCAGTACTTC.

The chain is built from TRBV29-1 and TRBJ2-1; D not resolved. The tail of the sequence fits TRBJ2-7 better, so the J call may be wrong. The CDR3 loop spans 11 amino acids. CDR1 and CDR2 (germline): SQVTM, ANQGSEA. The CDR3 loop reads CSVSRSNEQYF. The CDR3 DNA is TGCAGCGTTAGTAGGAGCAATGAGCAGTACTTC.

This clonotype was seen a handful of times. The V gene is TRBV12-3 or TRBV12-4, the J gene TRBJ2-7; 7 nucleotides agree with TRBD2. V trimming: 7 bases; J trimming: 4 bases; junction bases outside the gene matches: 1. The CDR3 loop spans 11 amino acids. CDR3 loop: CASKAGYEQYF. CDR3 nucleotide sequence: TGTGCCAGCAAAGCGGGGTACGAGCAGTACTTC.

The genes are TRBV5-1 and TRBJ2-7; 9 bases match TRBD1. Trimming at V came to 7 bases and at J to 7 bases, leaving 9 bases not matched to a gene. CDR3 length equals 13 residues. From germline, CDR1 is SGHRS and CDR2 YFSETQ. CDR3 sequence reads: CASWTGVNNEQYF. CDR3 DNA sequence: TGCGCCAGCTGGACAGGGGTCAACAATGAGCAGTACTTC.

This clonotype appeared many times. V usage is TRBV2 and J usage is TRBJ1-6; D ambiguous. The CDR3 has 13 amino acids. The germline V and J ends were trimmed by 8 bases and 0 bases, with 5 bases remaining between them. Looked up from germline, CDR1 is SNHLY and CDR2 is FYNNEI. This CDR3 reads CASHSSYNSPLHF. As DNA, the CDR3 is TGTGCCAGCCACAGCTCCTATAATTCACCCCTCCACTTT.

This chain joins TRBV13 and TRBJ2-1; D may correspond to TRBD1 or TRBD2 (7 bases each). The CDR3 runs 14 residues. Germline V CDR1 and CDR2: PRHDT, FYEKMQ (reference sequence). V lost 6 bases, J lost 9 bases, and 18 bases lay in between. The CDR3 loop reads CASRQGGDSLEQFF. The CDR3 DNA follows: TGTGCCAGCAGGCAAGGGGGGGACAGTCTTGAGCAGTTCTTC.

In its sample, this clonotype was seen a few times. The chain uses TRBV6-1 and TRBJ1-1, with D maybe TRBD1 (5 bases). CDR3 length: 15 residues. Germline-derived CDR1 and CDR2 are MNHNS and SASEGT. The V and J ends lost 7 bases and 8 bases respectively, with 23 bases between them. CDR3 nucleotides: TGTGCCAGCACCCAGGCGGGGGGAGAAAGTCCGGAAGCTTTCTTT. Translation gives CASTQAGGESPEAFF.

For this clonotype: At one end the junction does not follow the germline gene, possibly because of a read error. This chain uses TRBV2 with TRBJ2-7; D is perhaps TRBD2 (7 bases). The CDR3 has 13 residues. Germline loops: CDR1 SNHLY, CDR2 FYNNEI. The CDR3 sequence: CASEGGPSYERYF. In DNA, the CDR3 is TGTGCCTCAGAGGGGGGGCCCTCCTACGAGCGGTACTTC.

This clonotype was counted a few times. The V call is TRBV6-1, the J call TRBJ1-2; D ambiguous. The CDR3 runs 14 residues. The germline gives CDR1 MNHNS, CDR2 SASEGT. V dropped 6 bases and J dropped 4 bases, with 15 bases sitting between them. The CDR3 nucleotides read TGTGCCAGCAGCCCAGGTCCTGTGAGCTATGGCTACACCTTC. Translation gives CASSPGPVSYGYTF.

The V call is TRBV12-3 or TRBV12-4, the J call TRBJ2-3; D is undetermined. V was pared by 6 bases and J by 13 bases, with 23 bases between. The CDR3 length is 14 residues. The CDR3 sequence is CASSGRALTDAEYF. The CDR3 DNA is TGTGCCAGCAGCGGACGCGCCCTCACAGATGCGGAGTATTTT.

As for this clonotype: In this CDR3 the conserved last residue, phenylalanine or tryptophan, is missing, so a read error is likely. The V call is TRBV20-1, the J call TRBJ1-1, with 9 positions matching TRBD1. The CDR3 loop spans 13 amino acids. J lost 0 bases, V lost 6 bases, and 2 bases had no gene match. Germline values: CDR1 DFQATT, CDR2 SNEGSKA (reference sequence). DNA of the CDR3: TGCAGTGCCGGACAGGGGCTGAACACTGAAGCTTTCTAT. Translating gives CSAGQGLNTEAFY.